Listed here are 19 T cell receptor beta chains from one sample, sequenced in a study of cytomegalovirus exposure and HLA in healthy donors. 13 Jbeta primers and 60 Vbeta primers were used for the PCR. Clones were read by immunoSEQ multiplex PCR, and TCRdb kept only the in-frame ones, dropping some. The data hold 200,000 to 250,000 clones, with 80% to 85% observed a single time. Sequenced material: PBMCs. Receptor source: a boy aged 2 to 9 in good health and CMV-seronegative.

The CDR3 spells CASSEIWTGPPGYTF. DNA for the CDR3: TGTGCCAGCAGTGAAATCTGGACAGGGCCCCCCGGCTACACCTTC. The chain carries TRBV2 and TRBJ1-2; 8 nucleotides match TRBD1. The CDR3 consists of 15 residues. V dropped 2 bases and J dropped 8; count of bases not matched to a gene: 10. Germline V gene lookup returns CDR1 SNHLY and CDR2 FYNNEI.

CDR3 amino acids: CASSQRTGDQETQYF. DNA of the CDR3: TGTGCCAGTAGTCAGCGGACAGGGGATCAAGAGACCCAGTACTTC. The chain employs TRBV19 and TRBJ2-5, with TRBD1 identical over 9 bases. The CDR3 is 15 residues long. V lost 5 bases to trimming and J lost 2 bases; unmatched junction nucleotides: 6. CDR1 and CDR2 (germline): LNHDA, SQIVND (reference sequence).

This clone has only one observation. V gene TRBV6-5 combines with J gene TRBJ2-7; 9 nucleotides agree with TRBD1. The germline V gene encodes CDR1 MNHEY and CDR2 SVGAGI. The CDR3 is 14 residues long. V lost 5 bases, J lost 0 bases, and 2 bases stayed unmatched. The CDR3 here is CASSRDRVSYEQYF. DNA for the CDR3: TGTGCCAGCAGTCGGGACAGGGTCTCCTACGAGCAGTACTTC.

This clone showed up just a few times. This chain uses TRBV29-1 with TRBJ1-1, with 7 bases fitting TRBD1. CDR1 and CDR2 (germline): SQVTM, ANQGSEA. There are 11 residues in the CDR3. Trimming cost V 7 bases and J 6 bases; bases outside gene matches: 5. CDR3 nucleotide sequence: TGCAGCGCCACAGGGGTTGCTGAAGCTTTCTTT. Encoded protein: CSATGVAEAFF.

This chain uses TRBV6-6 with TRBJ2-1, with D perhaps TRBD2 (5 bases). Trimming shortened V by 7 bases and J by 10 bases, and 11 bases separated the two germline ends. Germline assignment: CDR1 MNHNY and CDR2 SVGAGI (reference sequence). The CDR3 has 11 residues. The CDR3 nucleotides are TGTGCCAGCACGCCGGGATGCGAGCAGTTCTTC. Protein sequence: CASTPGCEQFF.

V is TRBV2 and J is TRBJ1-1, with 7 nucleotides matching TRBD1. V was clipped by 5 bases and J by 6 bases; unmatched bases: 9. This CDR3 contains 14 residues. Germline CDR1 reads SNHLY; CDR2 reads FYNNEI. CDR3 coding DNA: TGTGCCAGCAGTTATAGGACAGGCCCCGCTGAAGCTTTCTTT. Translation gives CASSYRTGPAEAFF.

Turning to this clone: Compared with germline, one end of the junction differs, possibly owing to a read error. The chain is built from TRBV5-6 and TRBJ2-7; D remains unclear. CDR3 length equals 12 residues. Germline V CDR1 and CDR2: SGHDT, YYEEEE. The CDR3 region has the DNA TGTGCCGGCAGCCGCGAAACCTACGAGCAGTACTTC. This gives the protein CAGSRETYEQYF.

The chain employs TRBV5-6 and TRBJ2-7, with D possibly TRBD2 on 5 matching bases. Germline assignment: CDR1 SGHDT and CDR2 YYEEEE. V lost 4 bases to trimming and J lost 3 bases, with 23 bases between them. The CDR3 extends over 17 amino acids. The CDR3 region is CASSPTRISDKRYEQYF. CDR3 coding DNA: TGTGCCAGCAGCCCCACTAGAATAAGTGATAAACGCTACGAGCAGTACTTC.

The chain combines TRBV6-1 with TRBJ1-2; no reliable D call. The CDR3 is 13 residues long. V lost 6 bases to trimming and J lost 6 bases, with 14 bases between them. Germline V gives CDR1 MNHNS, CDR2 SASEGT. CDR3 sequence reads: CASRETAPNGYTF. The CDR3 DNA is TGTGCCAGCAGGGAGACGGCTCCGAATGGCTACACCTTC.

The chain links TRBV7-9 to TRBJ1-4; perhaps TRBD1 as D (6 bases). The CDR3 runs to 11 residues. V shed 5 bases and J shed 12 bases, with 10 bases lying between them. Looked up from germline, CDR1 is SEHNR and CDR2 is FQNEAQ (reference sequence). For the CDR3, the DNA is TGTGCCAGCAGCCTGCAGGGGCAACTGTTTTTT. This encodes CASSLQGQLFF.

The V call is TRBV12-5, the J call TRBJ2-2, with D unresolved. The germline gives CDR1 LGHNT, CDR2 FRNRAP. This CDR3 comprises 14 residues. Deletions cut 4 bases from V and 2 bases from J, with 8 bases between. This CDR3 reads CASGSWSNTGELFF. In DNA form, the CDR3 reads TGTGCTAGTGGTTCGTGGAGTAACACCGGGGAGCTGTTTTTT.

The chain uses TRBV19 and TRBJ1-1, with 9 positions matching TRBD1. Germline-derived CDR1 and CDR2 are LNHDA and SQIVND (reference sequence). This CDR3 spans 15 amino acids. J was trimmed by 3 bases and V by 9 bases; bases with no gene match: 11. This CDR3 reads CASEPGQGGHTEAFF. Written as DNA, the CDR3 is TGTGCCAGCGAGCCGGGACAGGGTGGGCACACTGAAGCTTTCTTT.

The genes are TRBV2 and TRBJ1-1; no definite D call. CDR3 length: 14 residues. V was pared by 7 bases and J by 0 bases, with 12 bases between. The germline CDR1 and CDR2 sequences are SNHLY and FYNNEI. The CDR3 DNA sequence: TGTGCCAGCATACACGCGGAAATGAACACTGAAGCTTTCTTT. This translates into CASIHAEMNTEAFF.

This rearrangement joins TRBV5-1 to TRBJ2-3; D not certain. This CDR3 comprises 15 residues. Trimming stripped 4 bases from V and 4 bases from J, with 16 bases between. Germline V gives CDR1 SGHRS, CDR2 YFSETQ. The CDR3 loop reads CASSLIDSYSDTQYF. The CDR3 region has the DNA TGCGCCAGCAGCCTGATCGACTCCTACTCAGATACGCAGTATTTT.

The gene calls are TRBV6-5 and TRBJ2-7; D gene ambiguous. Trimming shortened V by 6 bases and J by 1 base, and 16 bases separated the two germline ends. Germline-derived CDR1 and CDR2 are MNHEY and SVGAGI. The CDR3 consists of 15 residues. The CDR3 protein is CASSRSRILSYEQYF. The CDR3, as DNA: TGTGCCAGCAGCCGGTCACGAATACTTTCCTACGAGCAGTACTTC.

V gene TRBV11-2 combines with J gene TRBJ1-1; 9 bases fit TRBD1. With 2 bases clipped from V and 4 bases from J, the junction kept 5 bases outside the gene matches. Per the germline V gene, CDR1 is SGHAT and CDR2 is FQNNGV. The CDR3 has 15 amino acids. CDR3 region: CASSLTGGWVTEAFF. The CDR3 nucleotides read TGTGCCAGCAGCTTAACAGGGGGCTGGGTCACTGAAGCTTTCTTT. Filled out from reference TRBV11-2 and TRBJ1-1, the complete variable domain reads EAGVAQSPRYKIIEKRQSVAFWCNPISGHATLYWYQQILGQGPKLLIQFQNNGVVDDSQLPKDRFSAERLKGVDSTLKIQPAKLEDSAVYLCASSLTGGWVTEAFFGQGTRLTVV.

This CDR3 reads CASSQGQGRGYTF. The DNA for the CDR3 is TGTGCCAGCAGTCAGGGACAGGGTCGAGGCTACACCTTC. The chain couples TRBV7-3 to TRBJ1-2; 9 bases match TRBD1. V lost 6 bases, J lost 8 bases, and 7 bases stayed unmatched. Germline assignment: CDR1 SGHTA and CDR2 FQGTGA. This CDR3 region has 13 residues.

This chain links TRBV4-2 with TRBJ1-2; TRBD1 matches at 7 bases. The junction had 6 bases not matched to a gene; V was cut back by 0 bases and J by 5 bases. The CDR3 sequence is 15 residues long. The germline gives CDR1 LGHNA, CDR2 YNFKEQ. The CDR3 spells CASSQDDTGVYGYTF. The CDR3 nucleotides are TGTGCCAGCAGCCAAGATGATACAGGGGTTTATGGCTACACCTTC.

The J gene is TRBJ2-7, the V gene TRBV27; D might be TRBD1 (5 bases). The CDR3 totals 14 residues. Germline V CDR1 and CDR2: MNHEY, SMNVEV (reference sequence). Trimming shortened V by 3 bases and J by 4 bases, and 13 bases separated the two germline ends. Written as DNA, the CDR3 is TGTGCCAGCAGTTTGGCGGATGGGGCTTACGAGCAGTACTTC. It translates to CASSLADGAYEQYF.